The 17 T cell receptor beta chains listed next were all sequenced from one sample in a study of PD-L1 blockade in urothelial cancer. The assay was immunoSEQ multiplex PCR, and TCRdb's table has in-frame clones only and misses some. The table has about 36,000 clones, more than 75% seen once; the top ten hold more than 9%. Time point specified: peripheral blood 6 weeks after treatment start. Sequenced material: PBMCs, taken around atezolizumab (anti-PD-L1) treatment. The receptor set was obtained from a man aged 40-55 years with urothelial cancer.

This clone was detected only once. V gene TRBV27 combines with J gene TRBJ1-4; 9 positions agree with TRBD1. V shed 4 bases and J 3 bases; nucleotides not matched to a gene: 6. The CDR3 extends over 16 amino acids. CDR1 is MNHEY, CDR2 SMNVEV, per germline (reference sequence). This CDR3 reads CASSSRDRVSNEKLFF. In DNA, the CDR3 is TGTGCCAGCAGTTCCCGGGACAGGGTGTCTAATGAAAAACTGTTTTTT. The entire variable domain, with the rest obtained from reference TRBV27 and TRBJ1-4, is as follows: EAQVTQNPRYLITVTGKKLTVTCSQNMNHEYMSWYRQDPGLGLRQIYYSMNVEVTDKGDVPEGYKVSRKEKRNFPLILESPSPNQTSLYFCASSSRDRVSNEKLFFGSGTQLSVL.

The CDR3 nucleotides are TGCAGCGGGAGGACTCCCCAAAACATTCAGTACTTC. It yields the protein CSGRTPQNIQYF. V is TRBV29-1 and J is TRBJ2-4; maybe TRBD2 (5 bases). V was shortened by 7 bases and J by 5 bases, with 12 bases between the two germline ends. Germline V lookup: CDR1 SQVTM, CDR2 ANQGSEA. The CDR3 is 12 residues long.

V usage is TRBV19 and J usage is TRBJ2-7; 10 bases line up with TRBD1. Germline CDR1 LNHDA, CDR2 SQIVND (reference sequence). J lost 5 bases, V lost 0 bases, and 7 bases had no gene match. This CDR3 region has 16 residues. CDR3 amino acids: CASSIDFGTGVDEQYF. CDR3 bases: TGTGCCAGTAGTATAGATTTCGGGACAGGGGTGGACGAGCAGTACTTC.

The gene calls are TRBV9 and TRBJ1-2; 9 positions match TRBD1. Trimming removed 4 bases from V and 4 bases from J; junction bases left unmatched: 8. Germline CDR1 reads SGDLS; CDR2 reads YYNGEE. This CDR3 is built from 15 residues. The CDR3 here is CASSPRTGDLYGYTF. The DNA for the CDR3 is TGTGCCAGCAGCCCGCGGACAGGGGACCTCTATGGCTACACCTTC. Looking up the rest from reference TRBV9 and TRBJ1-2 gives the full variable domain: DSGVTQTPKHLITATGQRVTLRCSPRSGDLSVYWYQQSLDQGLQFLIQYYNGEERAKGNILERFSAQQFPDLHSELNLSSLELGDSALYFCASSPRTGDLYGYTFGSGTRLTVV.

The rearrangement joins TRBV7-9 to TRBJ2-1; D is possibly TRBD1 (6 bases). Germline assignment: CDR1 SEHNR and CDR2 FQNEAQ (reference sequence). Trimming took 1 base from V and 6 from J, leaving 10 bases between them. CDR3 size: 14 residues. CDR3 bases: TGTGCCAGCAGCTTAGAGGGGGAACCCAATGAGCAGTTCTTC. Protein product: CASSLEGEPNEQFF. Full variable domain (outside the CDR3, taken from reference TRBV7-9 and TRBJ2-1): DTGVSQNPRHKITKRGQNVTFRCDPISEHNRLYWYRQTLGQGPEFLTYFQNEAQLEKSRLLSDRFSAERPKGSFSTLEIQRTEQGDSAMYLCASSLEGEPNEQFFGPGTRLTVL.

This clone was seen more than once but under ten times. The chain employs TRBV7-2 and TRBJ1-5; D uncertain. Germline V gene lookup returns CDR1 SGHTA and CDR2 FQGNSA. The CDR3 is made up of 15 amino acids. V was shortened by 1 base and J by 6 bases, with 13 bases between the two germline ends. The CDR3: CASSLDWGGVQPQHF. In DNA form, the CDR3 reads TGTGCCAGCAGCTTAGATTGGGGAGGAGTTCAGCCCCAGCATTTT.

V and J are TRBV29-1 and TRBJ2-4, with TRBD1 identical over 7 bases. V was clipped by 0 bases and J by 6 bases; unmatched bases: 11. Per germline, CDR1 SQVTM and CDR2 ANQGSEA. This CDR3 contains 16 residues. The CDR3 protein is CSVEEKRQGSINIQYF. CDR3 DNA: TGCAGCGTTGAAGAGAAAAGACAGGGAAGTATAAACATTCAGTACTTC.

The chain is built from TRBV28 and TRBJ2-7; 10 bases align to TRBD2. The germline gives CDR1 MDHEN, CDR2 SYDVKM. J was trimmed by 2 bases and V by 6 bases; bases with no gene match: 10. CDR3 length: 16 amino acids. CDR3 protein: CASSPSASGRAYEQYF. The CDR3 nucleotides read TGTGCCAGCAGCCCTTCCGCCAGCGGGAGGGCCTACGAGCAGTACTTC. The full variable domain, rest sourced from reference TRBV28 and TRBJ2-7, is DVKVTQSSRYLVKRTGEKVFLECVQDMDHENMFWYRQDPGLGLRLIYFSYDVKMKEKGDIPEGYSVSREKKERFSLILESASTNQTSMYLCASSPSASGRAYEQYFGPGTRLTVT.

This chain uses TRBV10-1 with TRBJ2-6; D gene ambiguous. The CDR3 sequence is 17 residues long. The V end lost 5 bases, the J end lost 3 bases, and 17 bases lay between the germline ends. Germline CDR1 is WNHNN and CDR2 is SYGVQD (reference sequence). The CDR3 loop reads CASSSRRPSSGANVLTF. The CDR3 nucleotides are TGCGCCAGCAGTTCCAGACGGCCCTCTAGTGGGGCCAACGTCCTGACTTTC.

V and J are TRBV5-1 and TRBJ2-3; TRBD2 agrees at 13 bases. V was clipped by 4 bases and J by 7 bases; unmatched bases: 6. Germline V gene lookup returns CDR1 SGHRS and CDR2 YFSETQ. The CDR3 extends over 15 amino acids. The CDR3 here is CASSPWTSGSNTQYF. The CDR3 DNA reads TGCGCCAGCAGCCCGTGGACTAGCGGGAGCAATACGCAGTATTTT.

The chain is built from TRBV9 and TRBJ2-5, with 8 bases lining up with TRBD2. This CDR3 region has 15 residues. V gave up 2 bases and J gave up 4 bases; unmatched junction bases: 7. The germline V gene has CDR1 SGDLS and CDR2 YYNGEE. CDR3 region: CASSVGSGSLETQYF. The CDR3 DNA sequence: TGTGCCAGCAGCGTCGGGAGCGGGAGTTTAGAGACCCAGTACTTC.

The chain recombines TRBV2 with TRBJ1-4; D uncertain. The ends were cut back, 6 bases at V and 6 bases at J, with 17 bases in the middle. Germline-derived CDR1 and CDR2 are SNHLY and FYNNEI. The CDR3 length is 15 residues. CDR3 nucleotides: TGTGCCAGCAGGGACCCGGGTGTCGGGGATGAAAAACTGTTTTTT. Protein product: CASRDPGVGDEKLFF. The full variable domain, rest sourced from reference TRBV2 and TRBJ1-4, is EPEVTQTPSHQVTQMGQEVILRCVPISNHLYFYWYRQILGQKVEFLVSFYNNEISEKSEIFDDQFSVERPDGSNFTLKIRSTKLEDSAMYFCASRDPGVGDEKLFFGSGTQLSVL.

The chain recombines TRBV7-9 with TRBJ2-7; maybe TRBD2 (6 bases). The CDR3 has 14 amino acids. From germline, CDR1 is SEHNR and CDR2 FQNEAQ (reference sequence). Between the trimmed V and J ends, which lost 5 bases and 2 bases, there was a span of 13 bases. This chain's CDR3 is CASSRHGGPYEQYF. CDR3 bases: TGTGCCAGCAGCCGACACGGGGGTCCCTACGAGCAGTACTTC.

The chain combines TRBV5-1 with TRBJ1-5, with D perhaps TRBD1 (6 bases). The CDR3 is made up of 17 amino acids. Per the germline V gene, CDR1 is SGHRS and CDR2 is YFSETQ. V was pared by 0 bases and J by 6 bases, with 19 bases between. This CDR3 is CASSLAGDIRTTQPQHF. DNA for the CDR3: TGCGCCAGCAGCTTGGCCGGGGACATCCGCACCACTCAGCCCCAGCATTTT.

The chain couples TRBV30 to TRBJ2-7; 9 bases match TRBD2. Germline V gene data show CDR1 as GTSNPN and CDR2 as SVGIG (reference sequence). The CDR3 totals 16 residues. V gave up 1 base and J gave up 2 bases; unmatched junction bases: 9. The CDR3 region has the DNA TGTGCCTGGAGTGCGGGGGCTAGCGGGGCAACCTACGAGCAGTACTTC. This encodes CAWSAGASGATYEQYF.

The chain combines TRBV6-1 with TRBJ2-6; D not certain. The CDR3 covers 13 residues. CDR1 is MNHNS and CDR2 is SASEGT in the germline V gene. Trimming removed 9 bases at V and 1 base at J, with 7 bases between. The CDR3 is CASQISGANVLTF. CDR3 DNA: TGTGCCAGTCAGATATCTGGGGCCAACGTCCTGACTTTC.

V is TRBV28 and J is TRBJ2-7, with 7 bases fitting TRBD1. This CDR3 region has 12 residues. CDR1 is MDHEN, CDR2 SYDVKM, per germline. The trim removed 11 bases at V and 3 bases at J, leaving 7 bases unmatched. CDR3 DNA: TGTGCCTCCCAGACAGGGCTCTACGAGCAGTACTTC. Translated: CASQTGLYEQYF. Using reference TRBV28 and TRBJ2-7 for the parts outside the CDR3, the full variable domain is DVKVTQSSRYLVKRTGEKVFLECVQDMDHENMFWYRQDPGLGLRLIYFSYDVKMKEKGDIPEGYSVSREKKERFSLILESASTNQTSMYLCASQTGLYEQYFGPGTRLTVT.